Below, one TCR beta chain is given with its context. CDR1 is LGHNA and CDR2 is YSLEER in the germline V gene. V was trimmed by 1 base and J by 3 bases, leaving 21 bases between them. The CDR3 contains 18 residues. This entry comes from a study of T cell responses to AZD1222 COVID-19 vaccine. Data came from immunoSEQ multiplex PCR; TCRdb stores just in-frame clones and leaves some out. The sample records just over 150,000 clones, 80% to 90% being singletons. V and J are TRBV4-3 and TRBJ2-5; D gene ambiguous. The sample consisted of peripheral blood, taken 28 days after the second AZD1222 dose. This TCR was recovered from an adult who received the AZD1222 COVID-19 vaccine. For the CDR3, the DNA is TGCGCCAGCAGCCAAGCCGGACCTACATCCCCGCCAGAAGAGACCCAGTACTTC. Its translation: CASSQAGPTSPPEETQYF.